Detailed here is one TCR beta chain. Its antigen is not yet known. Nothing much larger sits one base from this clone, and base qualities are not available. The germline V gene encodes CDR1 LNHDA and CDR2 SQIVND (reference sequence). Germline trimming: 9 bases from V, 2 bases from J; junction bases outside gene matches: 13. From the cysteine up to the phenylalanine, the CDR3 has a length of 16 residues. Left in the record is the CDR3 DNA by itself, 48 bases read in frame from the first base. Libraries were prepared through the immunoSEQ multiplex PCR assay. TCRdb stores this immuneACCESS table with in-frame sequences only. Part of the clones is absent; in the studies checked, under half of the shortfall reflects unresolved V genes, and no reason is known for the rest. The sample profile shows more than 95,000 clones; around 92% of them were found once. 0.58% of the sample rests with the top ten. The source of the sample is a study of control samples from healthy donors and cancer patients (dated by TCRdb to the early 2020s).

The receptor was isolated from a man older than 75 with head and neck cancer. Sequencing was carried out using PBMCs. Recombination linked TRBV19 to TRBJ2-1, with 7 bases matching TRBD1. The bases read TGTGCCAGCGAAACAGGGGTTGGTGGCGCCTACAATGAGCAGTTCTTC. Its translation reads: CASETGVGGAYNEQFF.